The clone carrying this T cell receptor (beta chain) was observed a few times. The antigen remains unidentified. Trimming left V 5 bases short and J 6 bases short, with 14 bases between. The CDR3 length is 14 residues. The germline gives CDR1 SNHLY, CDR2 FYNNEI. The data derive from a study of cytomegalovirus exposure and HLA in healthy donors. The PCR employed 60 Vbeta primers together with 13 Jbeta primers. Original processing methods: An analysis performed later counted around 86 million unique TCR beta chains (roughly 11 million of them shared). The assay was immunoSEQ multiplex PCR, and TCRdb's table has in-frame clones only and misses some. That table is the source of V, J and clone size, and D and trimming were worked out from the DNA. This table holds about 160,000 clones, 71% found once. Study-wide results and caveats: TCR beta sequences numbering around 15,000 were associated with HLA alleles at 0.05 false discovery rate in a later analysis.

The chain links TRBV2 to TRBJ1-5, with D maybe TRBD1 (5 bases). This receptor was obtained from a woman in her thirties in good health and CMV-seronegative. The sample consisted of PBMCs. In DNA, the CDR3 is TGTGCCAGCAGTCCCTCGGACATTTTTCAGCCCCAGCATTTT. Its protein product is CASSPSDIFQPQHF. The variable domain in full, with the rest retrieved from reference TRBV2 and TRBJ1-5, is EPEVTQTPSHQVTQMGQEVILRCVPISNHLYFYWYRQILGQKVEFLVSFYNNEISEKSEIFDDQFSVERPDGSNFTLKIRSTKLEDSAMYFCASSPSDIFQPQHFGDGTRLSIL.